This T cell receptor beta chain stems from a study of T cell responses to AZD1222 COVID-19 vaccine. Sequencing was performed with immunoSEQ multiplex PCR; in TCRdb, only in-frame clones are kept and a portion is missing. The table includes about 190,000 clones, approximately 94% detected once. Deletions cut 6 bases from V and 1 base from J, with 15 bases between. The germline CDR1 and CDR2 sequences are SQVTM and ANQGSEA. This CDR3 has 14 amino acids. The chain couples TRBV29-1 to TRBJ1-1; D may be TRBD1 (6 bases). The receptor comes from an adult in good health. Specimen: peripheral blood, collected on day 0 of AZD1222 vaccination. CDR3 amino acids: CSVVQGQGNTEAFF. The DNA for the CDR3 is TGCAGCGTGGTACAGGGTCAAGGGAACACTGAAGCTTTCTTT. Full variable domain (rest looked up from reference TRBV29-1 and TRBJ1-1): SAVISQKPSRDICQRGTSLTIQCQVDSQVTMMFWYRQQPGQSLTLIATANQGSEATYESGFVIDKFPISRPNLTFSTLTVSNMSPEDSSIYLCSVVQGQGNTEAFFGQGTRLTVV.